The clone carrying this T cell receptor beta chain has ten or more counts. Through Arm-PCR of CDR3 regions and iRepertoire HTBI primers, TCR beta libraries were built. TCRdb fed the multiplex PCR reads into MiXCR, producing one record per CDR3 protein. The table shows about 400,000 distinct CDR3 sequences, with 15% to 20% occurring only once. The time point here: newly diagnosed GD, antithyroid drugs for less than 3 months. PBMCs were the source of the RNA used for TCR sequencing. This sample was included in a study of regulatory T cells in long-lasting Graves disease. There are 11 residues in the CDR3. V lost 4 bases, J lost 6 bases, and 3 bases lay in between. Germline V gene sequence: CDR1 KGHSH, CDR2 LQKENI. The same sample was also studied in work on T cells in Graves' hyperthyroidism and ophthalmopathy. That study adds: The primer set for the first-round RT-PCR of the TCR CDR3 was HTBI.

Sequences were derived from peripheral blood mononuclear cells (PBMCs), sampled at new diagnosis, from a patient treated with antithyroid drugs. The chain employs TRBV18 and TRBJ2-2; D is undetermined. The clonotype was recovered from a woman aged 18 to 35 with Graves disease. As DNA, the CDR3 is TGTGCCAGCTCACGTGCCGGGGAGCTGTTTTTT. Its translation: CASSRAGELFF.